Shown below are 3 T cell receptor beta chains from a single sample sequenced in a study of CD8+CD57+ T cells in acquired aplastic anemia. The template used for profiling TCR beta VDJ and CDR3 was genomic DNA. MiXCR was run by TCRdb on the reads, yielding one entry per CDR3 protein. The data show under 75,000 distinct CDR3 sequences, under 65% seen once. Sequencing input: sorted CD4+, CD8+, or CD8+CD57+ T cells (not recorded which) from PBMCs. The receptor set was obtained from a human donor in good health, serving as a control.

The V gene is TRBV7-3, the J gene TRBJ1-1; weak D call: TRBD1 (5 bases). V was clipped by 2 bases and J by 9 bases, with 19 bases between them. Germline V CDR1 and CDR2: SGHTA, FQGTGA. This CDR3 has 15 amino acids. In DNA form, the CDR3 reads TGTGCCAGCAGCTTAGGGGGAACCGGCCGAAGTAAAGCTTTCTTT. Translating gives CASSLGGTGRSKAFF. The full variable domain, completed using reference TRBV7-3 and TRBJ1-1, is GAGVSQTPSNKVTEKGKYVELRCDPISGHTALYWYRQSLGQGPEFLIYFQGTGAADDSGLPNDRFFAVRPEGSVSTLKIQRTERGDSAVYLCASSLGGTGRSKAFFGQGTRLTVV.

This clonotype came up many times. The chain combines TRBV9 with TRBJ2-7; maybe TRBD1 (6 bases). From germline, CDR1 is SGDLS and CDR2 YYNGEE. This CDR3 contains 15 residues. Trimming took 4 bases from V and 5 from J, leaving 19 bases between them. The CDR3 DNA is TGTGCCAGCAGCCAGGTGGGGACACGCATCGACGAGCAGTACTTC. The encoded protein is CASSQVGTRIDEQYF.

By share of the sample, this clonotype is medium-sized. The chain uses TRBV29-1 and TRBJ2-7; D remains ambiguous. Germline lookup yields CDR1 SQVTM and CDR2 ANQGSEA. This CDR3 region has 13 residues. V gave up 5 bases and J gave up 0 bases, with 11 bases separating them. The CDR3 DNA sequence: TGCAGCGTTCAGAAGGAAAACTCCTACGAGCAGTACTTC. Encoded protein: CSVQKENSYEQYF.